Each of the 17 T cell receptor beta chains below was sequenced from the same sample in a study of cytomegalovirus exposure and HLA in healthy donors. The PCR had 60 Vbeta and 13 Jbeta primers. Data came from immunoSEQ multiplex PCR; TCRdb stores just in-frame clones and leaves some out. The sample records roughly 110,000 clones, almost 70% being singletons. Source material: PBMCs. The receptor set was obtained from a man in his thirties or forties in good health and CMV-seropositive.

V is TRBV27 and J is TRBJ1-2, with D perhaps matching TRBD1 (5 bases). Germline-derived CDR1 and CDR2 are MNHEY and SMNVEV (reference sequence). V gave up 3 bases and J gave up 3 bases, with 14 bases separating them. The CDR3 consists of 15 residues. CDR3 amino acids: CASSFVSAGDYGYTF. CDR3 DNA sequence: TGTGCCAGCAGTTTTGTATCTGCGGGGGACTATGGCTACACCTTC.

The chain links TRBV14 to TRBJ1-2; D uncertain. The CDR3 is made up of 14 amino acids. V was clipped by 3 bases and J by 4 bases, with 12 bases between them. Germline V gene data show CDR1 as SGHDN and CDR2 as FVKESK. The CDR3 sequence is CASSHPETGYGYTF. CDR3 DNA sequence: TGTGCCAGCAGCCACCCCGAGACGGGCTATGGCTACACCTTC.

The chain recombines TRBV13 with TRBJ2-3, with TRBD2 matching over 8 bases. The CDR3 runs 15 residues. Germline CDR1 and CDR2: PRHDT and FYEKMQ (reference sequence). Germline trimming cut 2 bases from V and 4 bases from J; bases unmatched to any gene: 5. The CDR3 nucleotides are TGTGCCAGCAGCTTACAATCCGGGGGGGCAGATACGCAGTATTTT. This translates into CASSLQSGGADTQYF.

The CDR3 loop reads CASLTALFTEAFF. CDR3 coding DNA: TGTGCCAGCCTGACAGCCCTTTTCACTGAAGCTTTCTTT. The rearrangement links TRBV9 to TRBJ1-1; D is perhaps TRBD1 (5 bases). V was cut by 7 bases and J by 4 bases, with 14 bases left in between. The CDR3 covers 13 residues. Germline CDR1 SGDLS, CDR2 YYNGEE.

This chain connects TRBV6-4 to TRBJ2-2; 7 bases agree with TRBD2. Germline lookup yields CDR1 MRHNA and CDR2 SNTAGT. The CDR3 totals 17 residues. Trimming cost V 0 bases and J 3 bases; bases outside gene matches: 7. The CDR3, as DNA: TGTGCCAGCAGTGACTCGAAGGAAGGGAGGGACACCGGGGAGCTGTTTTTT. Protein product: CASSDSKEGRDTGELFF.

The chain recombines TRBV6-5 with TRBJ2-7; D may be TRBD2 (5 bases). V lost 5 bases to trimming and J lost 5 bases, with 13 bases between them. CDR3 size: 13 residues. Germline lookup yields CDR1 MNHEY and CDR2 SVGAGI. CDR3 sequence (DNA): TGTGCCAGCAGTCGAAGTTCCGGGAACGAGCAGTACGTC. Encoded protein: CASSRSSGNEQYV.

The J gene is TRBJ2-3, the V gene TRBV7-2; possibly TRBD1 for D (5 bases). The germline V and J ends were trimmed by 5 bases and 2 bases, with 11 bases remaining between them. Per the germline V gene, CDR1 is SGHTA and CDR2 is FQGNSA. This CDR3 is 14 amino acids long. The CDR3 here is CASSLGHATDTQYF. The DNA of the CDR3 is TGTGCCAGCAGCCTCGGACATGCCACAGATACGCAGTATTTT.

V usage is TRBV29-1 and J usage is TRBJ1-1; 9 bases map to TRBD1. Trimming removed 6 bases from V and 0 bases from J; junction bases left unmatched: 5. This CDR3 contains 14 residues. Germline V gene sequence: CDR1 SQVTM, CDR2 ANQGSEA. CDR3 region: CSVPQGAMNTEAFF. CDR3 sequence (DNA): TGCAGCGTCCCACAGGGGGCCATGAACACTGAAGCTTTCTTT.

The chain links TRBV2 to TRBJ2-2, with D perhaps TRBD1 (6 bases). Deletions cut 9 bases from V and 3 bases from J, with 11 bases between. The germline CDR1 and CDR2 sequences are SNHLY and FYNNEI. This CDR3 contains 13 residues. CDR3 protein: CASATGHTGELFF. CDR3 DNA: TGTGCCAGTGCGACAGGACACACCGGGGAGCTGTTTTTT.

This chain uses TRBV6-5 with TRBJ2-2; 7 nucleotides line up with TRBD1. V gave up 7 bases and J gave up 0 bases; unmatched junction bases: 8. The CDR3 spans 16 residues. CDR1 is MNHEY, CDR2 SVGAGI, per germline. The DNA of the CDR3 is TGTGCCAGCACTTTCTCAACAGGGGCGAACACCGGGGAGCTGTTTTTT. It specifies CASTFSTGANTGELFF.

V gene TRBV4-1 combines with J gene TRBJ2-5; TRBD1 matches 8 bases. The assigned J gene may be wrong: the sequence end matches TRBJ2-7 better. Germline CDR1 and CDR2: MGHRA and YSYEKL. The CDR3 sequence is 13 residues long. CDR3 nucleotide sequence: TGCGCCAGCAGCCAAGTCAGGGGGCACGAGCAGTACTTC. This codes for CASSQVRGHEQYF.

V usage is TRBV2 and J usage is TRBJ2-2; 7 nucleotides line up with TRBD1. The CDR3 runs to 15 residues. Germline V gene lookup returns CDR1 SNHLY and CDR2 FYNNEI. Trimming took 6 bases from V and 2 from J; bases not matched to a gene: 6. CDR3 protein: CASRPGTDNTGELFF. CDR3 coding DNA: TGTGCCAGCAGGCCCGGGACAGATAACACCGGGGAGCTGTTTTTT.

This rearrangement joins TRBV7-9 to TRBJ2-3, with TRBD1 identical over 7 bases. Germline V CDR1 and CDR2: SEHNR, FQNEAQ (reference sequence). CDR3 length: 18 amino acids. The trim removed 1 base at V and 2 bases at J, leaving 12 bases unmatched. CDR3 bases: TGTGCCAGCAGCTTAGAGGCGAGGGGGCAGGGGTTCACAGATACGCAGTATTTT. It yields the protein CASSLEARGQGFTDTQYF.

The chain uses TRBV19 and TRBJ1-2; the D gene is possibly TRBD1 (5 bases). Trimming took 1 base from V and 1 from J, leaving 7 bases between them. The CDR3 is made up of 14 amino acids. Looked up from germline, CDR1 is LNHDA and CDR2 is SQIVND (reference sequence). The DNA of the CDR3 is TGTGCCAGTAGTATAGGCAGGGATAACTATGGCTACACCTTC. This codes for CASSIGRDNYGYTF.

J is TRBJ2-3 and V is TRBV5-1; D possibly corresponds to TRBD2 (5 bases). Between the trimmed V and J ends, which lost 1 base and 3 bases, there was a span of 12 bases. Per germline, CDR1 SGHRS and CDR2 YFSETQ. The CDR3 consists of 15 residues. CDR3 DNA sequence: TGCGCCAGCAGCTTGATGGGGAGTCGGACAGATACGCAGTATTTT. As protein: CASSLMGSRTDTQYF.

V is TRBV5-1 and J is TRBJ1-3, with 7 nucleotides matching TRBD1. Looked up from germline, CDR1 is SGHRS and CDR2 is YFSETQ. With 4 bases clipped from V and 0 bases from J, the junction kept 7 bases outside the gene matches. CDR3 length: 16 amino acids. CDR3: CASSGSTGSSGNTIYF. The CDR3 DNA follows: TGCGCCAGCAGCGGTTCGACAGGGAGCTCTGGAAACACCATATATTTT.

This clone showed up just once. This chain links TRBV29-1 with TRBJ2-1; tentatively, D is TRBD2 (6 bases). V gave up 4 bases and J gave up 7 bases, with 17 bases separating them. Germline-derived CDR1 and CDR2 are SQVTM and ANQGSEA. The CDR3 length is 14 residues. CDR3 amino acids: CSVVIILGGNEQFF. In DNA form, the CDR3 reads TGCAGCGTTGTGATTATCCTGGGGGGAAATGAGCAGTTCTTC.